The 17 T cell receptor beta chains given below trace back to one sample, sequenced in a study of response to subunit inactivated influenza vaccine. TCRdb recomputed calls from the RT-PCR reads with MiXCR, one row per CDR3 protein. The profile covers around 250,000 distinct CDR3 sequences, with 10% to 15% appearing a single time and approximately 8.4% taken by the ten largest. This specimen was non-naive T cells sorted from PBMCs, taken roughly 2 weeks before vaccination. The receptors originated from a man aged 50-59 years who received an inactivated influenza vaccine.

The rearrangement links TRBV20-1 to TRBJ1-4, with TRBD1 as a possible D gene (6 bases). The CDR3 covers 14 residues. The V gene lost 5 bases and the J gene lost 7 bases, with 17 bases spanning the gap. The germline V gene encodes CDR1 DFQATT and CDR2 SNEGSKA (reference sequence). The CDR3: CSASPRGLGEKLFF. CDR3 DNA sequence: TGCAGTGCTTCCCCCAGGGGATTAGGTGAAAAACTGTTTTTT.

Comments on this clonotype: One end of the junction does not line up with germline, which may come from a read error. The rearrangement links TRBV20-1 to TRBJ1-1; D gene uncertain. The CDR3 has 17 amino acids. Germline V gene data show CDR1 as DFQATT and CDR2 as SNEGSKA (reference sequence). This CDR3 reads CCASRVGLMDRDTEAFF. DNA of the CDR3: TGCTGTGCTAGTCGGGTAGGCCTCATGGATCGCGACACTGAAGCTTTCTTT.

This clonotype was observed many times. The rearrangement links TRBV4-3 to TRBJ1-6, with D tentatively TRBD1 (5 bases). Germline loops: CDR1 LGHNA, CDR2 YSLEER. The CDR3 has 14 residues. Trimming removed 1 base at V and 6 bases at J, with 7 bases between. CDR3 coding DNA: TGCGCCAGCAGCCAAGGACAGACTAATTCACCCCTCCACTTT. Translated: CASSQGQTNSPLHF.

There are a few counts of this clonotype. The junction departs from germline at one end; a sequencing error may be responsible. V is TRBV6-5 and J is TRBJ2-3; 9 nucleotides match TRBD2. The CDR3 length is 16 residues. Germline V CDR1 and CDR2: MNHEY, SVGAGI. CDR3 in amino acids: CASSLQGGGATDTQYF. CDR3 DNA: TGTGCTAGCAGTCTACAGGGCGGGGGGGCGACAGATACGCAGTATTTT.

This clonotype has a count of ten or more. The genes are TRBV10-3 and TRBJ2-2; 8 bases map to TRBD2. Germline V lookup: CDR1 ENHRY, CDR2 SYGVKD. V lost 5 bases and J lost 2; bases outside the gene matches: 7. The CDR3 covers 16 residues. The CDR3, as DNA: TGTGCCATCAGTCCCGTTAGCGGGGCTAACACCGGGGAGCTGTTTTTT. It encodes CAISPVSGANTGELFF.

V and J are TRBV5-1 and TRBJ1-1, with D tentatively TRBD1 (5 bases). Trimming took 0 bases from V and 5 from J, leaving 20 bases between them. CDR1 and CDR2 from the germline V gene are SGHRS and YFSETQ. The CDR3 consists of 17 residues. The CDR3 nucleotides read TGCGCCAGCAGCTTGGAGCCGGGGGGAAACGCGAAGACTGAAGCTTTCTTT. Translating it yields CASSLEPGGNAKTEAFF. The whole variable domain, filled in from reference TRBV5-1 and TRBJ1-1, reads KAGVTQTPRYLIKTRGQQVTLSCSPISGHRSVSWYQQTPGQGLQFLFEYFSETQRNKGNFPGRFSGRQFSNSRSEMNVSTLELGDSALYLCASSLEPGGNAKTEAFFGQGTRLTVV.

This clonotype has a handful of counts. This chain connects TRBV5-5 to TRBJ2-5, with 8 bases lining up with TRBD1. Germline trimming cut 1 base from V and 7 bases from J; bases unmatched to any gene: 15. The CDR3 is 17 residues long. Germline V lookup: CDR1 SGHKS, CDR2 YYEKEE (reference sequence). CDR3 sequence reads: CASSLSNPTGVRGTQYF. CDR3 nucleotides: TGTGCCAGCAGCTTGAGTAATCCGACAGGGGTTCGTGGGACCCAGTACTTC.

The chain links TRBV20-1 to TRBJ2-1; 8 bases align to TRBD2. This CDR3 is built from 14 residues. Germline V lookup: CDR1 DFQATT, CDR2 SNEGSKA (reference sequence). V shed 2 bases and J 7 bases; nucleotides not matched to a gene: 7. The CDR3 nucleotides are TGCAGTGCTAGACGCCCCCCGGGAGGGAATGAGCAGTTCTTC. This gives the protein CSARRPPGGNEQFF.

This rearrangement joins TRBV30 to TRBJ2-1; the match to TRBD2 covers 13 bases. The germline V gene encodes CDR1 GTSNPN and CDR2 SVGIG (reference sequence). V lost 3 bases and J lost 10; bases outside the gene matches: 6. CDR3 size: 14 residues. The DNA of the CDR3 is TGTGCCTGGAGGGGGACTAGCGGGAAGAAGGAGCAGTTCTTC. It is translated as CAWRGTSGKKEQFF.

This clonotype was observed a handful of times. The rearrangement uses TRBV3-1 and TRBJ2-7, with D tentatively TRBD1 or TRBD2 (5 bases each). In germline, CDR1 is LGHDT, CDR2 YNNKEL (reference sequence). The CDR3 has 14 amino acids. V was clipped by 4 bases and J by 6 bases, with 16 bases between them. The CDR3 is CASSPGTGNLEQYF. CDR3 bases: TGTGCCAGCAGCCCAGGGACGGGGAATCTCGAGCAGTACTTC.

Here the CDR3 reads CASSPGGTGNTDTQYF. CDR3 DNA: TGTGCCAGCAGTCCCGGGGGGACAGGGAACACAGATACGCAGTATTTT. The V gene is TRBV5-4, the J gene TRBJ2-3; 9 nucleotides match TRBD1. Germline CDR1 SGHNT, CDR2 YYREEE (reference sequence). V dropped 5 bases and J dropped 2; count of bases not matched to a gene: 9. The CDR3 spans 16 residues.

The chain links TRBV20-1 to TRBJ2-3; the D call may be TRBD1 or TRBD2 (5 bases each). Per the germline V gene, CDR1 is DFQATT and CDR2 is SNEGSKA (reference sequence). Between the trimmed V and J ends, which lost 0 bases and 5 bases, there was a span of 18 bases. This CDR3 comprises 16 residues. In DNA, the CDR3 is TGCAGTGCTAGAGATCCTTTCGGCAGGGCGGGAGATACGCAGTATTTT. Its translation is CSARDPFGRAGDTQYF.

This clonotype was observed a handful of times. J is TRBJ2-5 and V is TRBV6-1; TRBD1 might be the D (6 bases). V shed 5 bases and J shed 5 bases, with 15 bases lying between them. The CDR3 has 14 residues. In germline, CDR1 is MNHNS, CDR2 SASEGT. CDR3 sequence (DNA): TGTGCCAGCAGTCCACAGGGCAGCCGGGAGACCCAGTACTTC. It codes for CASSPQGSRETQYF.

The sample holds a few counts of this clonotype. The chain joins TRBV5-1 to TRBJ2-5; no definite D call. The CDR3 consists of 16 residues. V lost 4 bases and J 5 bases, leaving 21 bases between the germline ends. CDR1 SGHRS and CDR2 YFSETQ come from the germline V gene. CDR3 sequence: CASSGGPWQQGETQYF. Here the CDR3 DNA reads TGCGCCAGCAGCGGTGGGCCATGGCAGCAAGGCGAGACCCAGTACTTC.

This clonotype has just a few counts. J is TRBJ1-2 and V is TRBV6-5; D is uncertain. Between the trimmed V and J ends, which lost 0 bases and 7 bases, there was a span of 6 bases. The CDR3 is made up of 12 amino acids. Germline V lookup: CDR1 MNHEY, CDR2 SVGAGI. The CDR3 DNA reads as TGTGCCAGCAGTTACTCGAACAGTGGCTACACCTTC. Its protein is CASSYSNSGYTF.

This chain uses TRBV24-1 with TRBJ2-3; 8 bases agree with TRBD1. Germline CDR1 and CDR2: KGHDR and SFDVKD. V was clipped by 4 bases and J by 4 bases; unmatched bases: 6. CDR3 length equals 15 residues. This CDR3 reads CATSDTRGPSDTQYF. CDR3 in DNA: TGTGCCACCAGTGACACCAGGGGGCCCTCAGATACGCAGTATTTT.

The V and J genes are TRBV18 and TRBJ2-5; D gene unclear. The V end was cut by 8 bases, the J end by 2 bases, with 12 bases between. Germline V gene sequence: CDR1 KGHSH, CDR2 LQKENI. CDR3 length equals 13 residues. Here the CDR3 reads CASLLAPQETQYF. The CDR3 DNA follows: TGTGCCAGCCTCCTCGCCCCGCAAGAGACCCAGTACTTC.